A single sample gave rise to the 24 T cell receptor beta chains below, sequenced in a study of T cells in Graves' hyperthyroidism and ophthalmopathy. There were TCR beta CDR3 regions amplified from RNA transcripts. TCR CDR3 underwent first-round RT-PCR with the HTBI primer set. TCRdb re-derived calls from the multiplex PCR reads in MiXCR, one entry per CDR3 protein. The sample carries 600,000 to 700,000 distinct CDR3 sequences, about 15% recorded once. Sequences were obtained from blood. The receptors come from a woman between 40 and 55 years old with Graves' ophthalmopathy.

This chain links TRBV20-1 with TRBJ2-7; D uncertain. Germline CDR1 reads DFQATT; CDR2 reads SNEGSKA (reference sequence). Trimming pared 2 bases from V and 5 bases from J, leaving 7 bases between. CDR3 size: 11 residues. The DNA for the CDR3 is TGCAGTGCTAGAACAAATCACGAGCAGTACTTC. Translated: CSARTNHEQYF.

V gene TRBV5-1 combines with J gene TRBJ1-6, with 9 bases identical to TRBD1. J gave up 7 bases and V 4 bases, and 6 bases lay outside the gene matches. Germline V gives CDR1 SGHRS, CDR2 YFSETQ. The length of the CDR3 is 15 residues. The CDR3 protein is CASSDRDRVNSPLHF. The CDR3 DNA sequence: TGCGCCAGCAGCGACCGGGACAGGGTGAATTCACCCCTCCACTTT. Drawing the rest from reference TRBV5-1 and TRBJ1-6, the complete variable domain is KAGVTQTPRYLIKTRGQQVTLSCSPISGHRSVSWYQQTPGQGLQFLFEYFSETQRNKGNFPGRFSGRQFSNSRSEMNVSTLELGDSALYLCASSDRDRVNSPLHFGNGTRLTVT.

The rearrangement joins TRBV6-1 to TRBJ2-7; perhaps TRBD1 as D (5 bases). The CDR3 is made up of 11 amino acids. Trimming left V 9 bases short and J 6 bases short, with 12 bases between. Looked up from germline, CDR1 is MNHNS and CDR2 is SASEGT. CDR3 in DNA: TGTGCCAGTAGGGGTCTTTCCGAGCAGTACTTC. As protein: CASRGLSEQYF.

The J gene is TRBJ2-7, the V gene TRBV18, with D perhaps assigned TRBD1 or TRBD2 (5 bases each). The V end was cut by 4 bases, the J end by 3 bases, with 16 bases between. CDR1 and CDR2 (germline): KGHSH, LQKENI. This CDR3 is built from 15 residues. The CDR3 DNA reads TGTGCCAGCTCACGACCGGGGCAGACTCTCTACGAGCAGTACTTC. This codes for CASSRPGQTLYEQYF.

This clonotype was seen ten or more times. The rearrangement links TRBV7-9 to TRBJ1-5; D gene unclear. With 5 bases removed from V and 3 bases from J, the gap between germline ends came to 11 bases. CDR3 length: 14 residues. Germline V gives CDR1 SEHNR, CDR2 FQNEAQ (reference sequence). The CDR3 loop reads CASSEQSANQPQHF. CDR3 nucleotides: TGTGCCAGCAGCGAGCAATCGGCCAATCAGCCCCAGCATTTT.

This clonotype has ten or more counts. The genes are TRBV6-1 and TRBJ2-7, with TRBD2 identical over 12 bases. CDR3 length: 15 amino acids. Germline V gene sequence: CDR1 MNHNS, CDR2 SASEGT. J was trimmed by 3 bases and V by 4 bases; bases with no gene match: 4. The CDR3 region is CASSGTSGRFYEQYF. CDR3 in DNA: TGTGCCAGCAGTGGCACTAGCGGGAGGTTCTACGAGCAGTACTTC.

This clonotype has a count of ten or more. This rearrangement joins TRBV7-3 to TRBJ1-1; D may be TRBD1 (6 bases). This CDR3 is built from 15 residues. The ends were cut back, 1 base at V and 1 base at J, with 10 bases in the middle. CDR1 and CDR2 (germline): SGHTA, FQGTGA. The CDR3 here is CASSLMRTANTEAFF. CDR3 in DNA: TGTGCCAGCAGCTTAATGCGGACAGCGAACACTGAAGCTTTCTTT. The whole variable domain, remainder taken from reference TRBV7-3 and TRBJ1-1, is GAGVSQTPSNKVTEKGKYVELRCDPISGHTALYWYRQSLGQGPEFLIYFQGTGAADDSGLPNDRFFAVRPEGSVSTLKIQRTERGDSAVYLCASSLMRTANTEAFFGQGTRLTVV.

The chain combines TRBV6-5 with TRBJ2-7; the D call may be TRBD1 or TRBD2 (6 bases each). The germline V and J ends were trimmed by 3 bases and 7 bases, with 16 bases remaining between them. The CDR3 extends over 14 amino acids. From germline, CDR1 is MNHEY and CDR2 SVGAGI. CDR3 in DNA: TGTGCCAGCAGTTATAGGGGGGCGATGGGGGAGCAGTACTTC. Translating gives CASSYRGAMGEQYF.

This clonotype was observed many times. The CDR3 is CSASTGTYEQYF. The CDR3 region has the DNA TGCAGTGCTTCTACAGGGACCTACGAGCAGTACTTC. This chain joins TRBV20-1 and TRBJ2-7; D may be TRBD1 (6 bases). This CDR3 has 12 residues. V was shortened by 5 bases and J by 2 bases, with 10 bases between the two germline ends. From germline, CDR1 is DFQATT and CDR2 SNEGSKA (reference sequence).

In this sample, this clonotype turned up many times. This chain uses TRBV7-2 with TRBJ2-7; D is possibly TRBD2 (6 bases). The length of the CDR3 is 15 residues. Germline assignment: CDR1 SGHTA and CDR2 FQGNSA. The ends were cut back, 2 bases at V and 5 bases at J, with 16 bases in the middle. The CDR3 spells CASSLSTGRVDEQYF. The CDR3 bases are TGTGCCAGCAGCTTATCGACCGGGAGAGTGGACGAGCAGTACTTC.

This clonotype was seen ten or more times. The chain recombines TRBV6-5 with TRBJ1-2; the match to TRBD1 covers 7 bases. The germline CDR1 and CDR2 sequences are MNHEY and SVGAGI. The CDR3 loop spans 15 amino acids. V dropped 2 bases and J dropped 4; count of bases not matched to a gene: 7. The CDR3 nucleotides are TGTGCCAGCAGTTACACCGGACAGGACGGCTATGGCTACACCTTC. Translating gives CASSYTGQDGYGYTF.

V usage is TRBV4-1 and J usage is TRBJ2-7, with TRBD1 matching over 7 bases. The CDR3 has 14 residues. Germline-derived CDR1 and CDR2 are MGHRA and YSYEKL. The V segment lost 0 bases and the J segment 7 bases; nucleotides outside the gene matches: 6. CDR3 amino acids: CASSQEKGAREQYF. The CDR3 region has the DNA TGCGCCAGCAGCCAAGAGAAGGGGGCCAGGGAGCAGTACTTC.

In this sample, this clonotype turned up many times. The V gene is TRBV11-2, the J gene TRBJ1-1, with D uncertain. Germline lookup yields CDR1 SGHAT and CDR2 FQNNGV. Trimming pared 6 bases from V and 0 bases from J, leaving 11 bases between. The CDR3 is 14 amino acids. This CDR3 reads CASSQTRMNTEAFF. The CDR3 region has the DNA TGTGCCAGCAGTCAAACACGGATGAACACTGAAGCTTTCTTT. Complete variable domain (other parts from reference TRBV11-2 and TRBJ1-1): EAGVAQSPRYKIIEKRQSVAFWCNPISGHATLYWYQQILGQGPKLLIQFQNNGVVDDSQLPKDRFSAERLKGVDSTLKIQPAKLEDSAVYLCASSQTRMNTEAFFGQGTRLTVV.

This clonotype was picked up many times. This chain uses TRBV7-2 with TRBJ1-5; no clear D. Germline V lookup: CDR1 SGHTA, CDR2 FQGNSA. The CDR3 consists of 12 residues. Trimming left V 8 bases short and J 2 bases short, with 7 bases between. The chain's CDR3 is CASRLGNQPQHF. The CDR3 region has the DNA TGTGCCAGCCGCCTGGGCAATCAGCCCCAGCATTTT.

This clonotype was seen repeatedly, ten times or more. V gene TRBV7-2 combines with J gene TRBJ2-5, with D perhaps assigned TRBD1 or TRBD2 (5 bases each). The V and J ends lost 2 bases and 2 bases respectively, with 18 bases between them. In germline, CDR1 is SGHTA, CDR2 FQGNSA. This CDR3 contains 17 residues. The chain's CDR3 is CASSLLGTETPQETQYF. The DNA for the CDR3 is TGTGCCAGCAGCTTACTCGGGACGGAAACTCCTCAAGAGACCCAGTACTTC.

The sample holds many counts of this clonotype. This sequence joins TRBV29-1 and TRBJ1-2; the D gene is possibly TRBD1 (5 bases). Germline V gene data show CDR1 as SQVTM and CDR2 as ANQGSEA. Trimming left V 1 base short and J 2 bases short, with 8 bases between. The CDR3 has 13 amino acids. The DNA for the CDR3 is TGCAGCGTTGAAGGGGGGGGGAACTATGGCTACACCTTC. Translation: CSVEGGGNYGYTF.

This clonotype was detected a few times. The chain combines TRBV7-2 with TRBJ2-5, with 7 positions matching TRBD1. V trimming: 8 bases; J trimming: 3 bases; junction bases outside the gene matches: 3. From germline, CDR1 is SGHTA and CDR2 FQGNSA. The CDR3 is 12 amino acids. CDR3: CASGQEEETQYF. CDR3 DNA sequence: TGTGCCAGCGGACAGGAGGAAGAGACCCAGTACTTC.

This clonotype was found many times. This chain uses TRBV7-9 with TRBJ2-5; 7 bases are shared with TRBD2. Germline V gene sequence: CDR1 SEHNR, CDR2 FQNEAQ (reference sequence). The CDR3 runs to 16 residues. The V gene end was trimmed by 4 bases and the J gene end by 2 bases; junction bases not matched to a gene: 10. The CDR3 nucleotides read TGTGCCAGCAGCTCCCCCAGACTAGCAGCGCAAGAGACCCAGTACTTC. Translating gives CASSSPRLAAQETQYF.

This clonotype was picked up many times. This chain uses TRBV20-1 with TRBJ1-2; D gene ambiguous. CDR3 length: 11 residues. V was pared by 6 bases and J by 0 bases, with 5 bases between. Germline-derived CDR1 and CDR2 are DFQATT and SNEGSKA (reference sequence). The CDR3 loop reads CSAEANYGYTF. CDR3 bases: TGCAGTGCAGAAGCTAACTATGGCTACACCTTC.

This clonotype was detected only a few times. V gene TRBV13 combines with J gene TRBJ1-1, with D perhaps TRBD1 (5 bases). V was clipped by 5 bases and J by 6 bases, with 13 bases between them. The V gene's germline CDR1 is PRHDT and CDR2 FYEKMQ (reference sequence). The CDR3 is made up of 13 amino acids. The CDR3 nucleotides read TGTGCCAGCAGCGATCAGGGATCCCCTGAAGCTTTCTTT. Translated: CASSDQGSPEAFF.

This clonotype was seen many times. The rearrangement joins TRBV6-1 to TRBJ1-1; D perhaps matches TRBD1 (6 bases). The germline gives CDR1 MNHNS, CDR2 SASEGT. The germline V and J ends were trimmed by 7 bases and 4 bases, with 10 bases remaining between them. This CDR3 has 12 amino acids. The CDR3 bases are TGTGCCAGCATCGTAGGGGGCACTGAAGCTTTCTTT. Its protein product is CASIVGGTEAFF.

This chain links TRBV2 with TRBJ2-7; TRBD1 aligns across 10 bases. Germline CDR1 reads SNHLY; CDR2 reads FYNNEI. V trimming: 5 bases; J trimming: 6 bases; junction bases outside the gene matches: 10. This CDR3 comprises 15 residues. The CDR3 spells CASSPSLTGGREQYF. CDR3 in DNA: TGTGCCAGCAGTCCCTCGTTGACAGGGGGCCGCGAGCAGTACTTC.

There are many counts of this clonotype. CDR3 protein: CASSYSRNTEAFF. Here the CDR3 DNA reads TGTGCCAGCAGTTACTCCAGGAACACTGAAGCTTTCTTT. J is TRBJ1-1 and V is TRBV6-5; the D is unclear. CDR1 MNHEY and CDR2 SVGAGI come from the germline V gene. The CDR3 loop spans 13 amino acids. Trimming pared 0 bases from V and 1 base from J, leaving 3 bases between.

This clonotype was observed at least ten times. This chain joins TRBV6-2 or TRBV6-3 and TRBJ1-1; TRBD1 aligns across 7 bases. With V trimmed by 2 bases and J by 4 bases, 13 bases remained unmatched. Germline V gene sequence: CDR1 MNHEY, CDR2 SVGEGT. The CDR3 extends over 17 amino acids. The CDR3 loop reads CASSYTITGSGGTEAFF. In DNA, the CDR3 is TGTGCCAGCAGTTACACCATCACCGGGTCAGGGGGCACTGAAGCTTTCTTT.